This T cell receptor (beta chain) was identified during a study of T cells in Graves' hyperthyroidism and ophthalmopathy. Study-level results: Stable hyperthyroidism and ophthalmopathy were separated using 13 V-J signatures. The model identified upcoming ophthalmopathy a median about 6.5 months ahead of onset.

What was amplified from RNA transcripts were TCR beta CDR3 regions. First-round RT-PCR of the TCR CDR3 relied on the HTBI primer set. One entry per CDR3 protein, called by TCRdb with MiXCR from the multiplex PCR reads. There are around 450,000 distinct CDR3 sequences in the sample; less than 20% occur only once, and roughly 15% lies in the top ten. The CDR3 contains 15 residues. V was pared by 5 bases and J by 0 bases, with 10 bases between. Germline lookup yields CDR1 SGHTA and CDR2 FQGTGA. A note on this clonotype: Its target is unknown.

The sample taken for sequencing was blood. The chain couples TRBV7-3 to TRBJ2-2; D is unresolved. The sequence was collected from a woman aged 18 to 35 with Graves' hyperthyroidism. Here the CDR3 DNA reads TGTGCCAGCAGCCTCGTCGCTACGAACACCGGGGAGCTGTTTTTT. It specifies CASSLVATNTGELFF.